This T cell receptor beta chain was observed in a study of shared clonotypes between healthy human individuals. Details on this clone: Its antigen remains unidentified.

Study results and limitations: The donor pool, a small one, limited the genetic and exposure-history diversity represented. Blood alone was sampled, and tissue repertoires likely differ. Between four donors, naive CD4 clonotypes were shared at a level of about 5%.

Sequencing was performed with immunoSEQ multiplex PCR; in TCRdb, only in-frame clones are kept and a portion is missing. Among 2 million to 2.5 million clones listed, 80% to 95% were seen once. The germline CDR1 and CDR2 sequences are MNHEY and SMNVEV (reference sequence). CDR3 length equals 13 residues. Trimming took 3 bases from V and 8 from J, leaving 13 bases between them. V is TRBV27 and J is TRBJ1-2; D not certain. The sample comprised naive CD4+ T cells from PBMCs. Subset meaning: CD45RA+ positively selected. The clonotype was recovered from a man younger than 30 in good health. Some clones in this sample may be carry-over from other donors' samples. Here the CDR3 reads CASSLGLGLGYTF. The CDR3 region has the DNA TGTGCCAGCAGTTTGGGGTTAGGGCTCGGCTACACCTTC.